Shown below are 9 T cell receptor beta chains from a single sample sequenced in a study of identifying expanded T cells in peripheral blood. TCRdb keeps only in-frame clones here, not all; method: immunoSEQ multiplex PCR. The table includes under 85,000 clones, 84% detected once. The sequenced material came from blood. These TCRs come from a person between 18 and 69 years old in good health.

The gene calls are TRBV18 and TRBJ1-4; D ambiguous. The germline V gene has CDR1 KGHSH and CDR2 LQKENI. The CDR3 has 14 amino acids. Deletions cut 1 base from V and 6 bases from J, with 9 bases between. This CDR3 is CASSPLAADEKLFF. The DNA of the CDR3 is TGTGCCAGCTCACCACTGGCAGCAGATGAAAAACTGTTTTTT.

V gene TRBV28 combines with J gene TRBJ2-7; 14 nucleotides agree with TRBD2. This CDR3 contains 19 residues. Unmatched junction bases numbered 15, after V lost 6 bases and J lost 2 bases. CDR1 is MDHEN, CDR2 SYDVKM, per germline. CDR3 protein: CASSTTSGLAGGLTYEQYF. The CDR3 coding sequence is TGTGCCAGCAGCACTACCTCCGGACTAGCGGGAGGCCTAACCTACGAGCAGTACTTC.

As regards this clone: Other DNA variants within this sample encode the same CDR3. The V and J genes are TRBV28 and TRBJ1-1; D remains unclear. The germline gives CDR1 MDHEN, CDR2 SYDVKM. The V gene lost 3 bases and the J gene lost 1 base, with 6 bases spanning the gap. CDR3 length: 13 amino acids. CDR3 bases: TGTGCCAGCAGTTTCCGGGGGAACACTGAAGCTTTCTTT. This translates into CASSFRGNTEAFF.

The chain recombines TRBV7-2 with TRBJ2-1; 7 bases line up with TRBD2. V lost 3 bases and J lost 1; bases outside the gene matches: 3. CDR1 is SGHTA and CDR2 is FQGNSA in the germline V gene. The CDR3 is 15 amino acids. The DNA for the CDR3 is TGTGCCAGCAGCTTTAAAGCGGGATCCTACAATGAGCAGTTCTTC. This encodes CASSFKAGSYNEQFF. Looking up the rest from reference TRBV7-2 and TRBJ2-1 gives the full variable domain: GAGVSQSPSNKVTEKGKDVELRCDPISGHTALYWYRQSLGQGLEFLIYFQGNSAPDKSGLPSDRFSAERTGGSVSTLTIQRTQQEDSAVYLCASSFKAGSYNEQFFGPGTRLTVL.

This clone was seen at least ten times. The chain recombines TRBV9 with TRBJ2-7, with D hard to call. Per the germline V gene, CDR1 is SGDLS and CDR2 is YYNGEE. The CDR3 contains 15 residues. V was pared by 0 bases and J by 0 bases, with 10 bases between. The CDR3 region has the DNA TGTGCCAGCAGCGTAGGGGCGGTTAGCTCCTACGAGCAGTACTTC. This codes for CASSVGAVSSYEQYF. The complete variable domain, with remaining parts taken from reference TRBV9 and TRBJ2-7, reads DSGVTQTPKHLITATGQRVTLRCSPRSGDLSVYWYQQSLDQGLQFLIQYYNGEERAKGNILERFSAQQFPDLHSELNLSSLELGDSALYFCASSVGAVSSYEQYFGPGTRLTVT.

J is TRBJ1-5 and V is TRBV19; a weak D match, TRBD1 (5 bases). Looked up from germline, CDR1 is LNHDA and CDR2 is SQIVND (reference sequence). V was pared by 5 bases and J by 6 bases, with 26 bases between. The CDR3 has 18 residues. CDR3 in amino acids: CASSSLKRQSGGPQPQHF. CDR3 nucleotides: TGTGCCAGTAGTTCCCTCAAGCGACAGTCTGGGGGTCCTCAGCCCCAGCATTTT.

The CDR3 sequence is CASSVAGGPPHHEQYF. The CDR3 nucleotides are TGTGCCAGCAGCGTAGCGGGAGGGCCACCGCACCACGAGCAGTACTTC. V gene TRBV2 combines with J gene TRBJ2-7; 11 positions agree with TRBD2. This CDR3 is 16 amino acids long. Trimming took 6 bases from V and 5 from J; bases not matched to a gene: 12. The germline V gene has CDR1 SNHLY and CDR2 FYNNEI. The full variable domain, completed using reference TRBV2 and TRBJ2-7, is EPEVTQTPSHQVTQMGQEVILRCVPISNHLYFYWYRQILGQKVEFLVSFYNNEISEKSEIFDDQFSVERPDGSNFTLKIRSTKLEDSAMYFCASSVAGGPPHHEQYFGPGTRLTVT.

J is TRBJ2-4 and V is TRBV23-1, with D tentatively TRBD1 (6 bases). TRBV23-1 is sorted into the ORF group, with uncertain function. V gave up 4 bases and J gave up 5 bases, with 15 bases separating them. CDR3 length equals 15 residues. CDR3 in amino acids: CASSPYRVRENIQYF. CDR3 nucleotide sequence: TGCGCCAGCAGTCCGTACAGGGTTAGGGAAAACATTCAGTACTTC.

The rearrangement joins TRBV7-3 to TRBJ2-2; TRBD2 agrees at 7 bases. The CDR3 runs 17 residues. V lost 0 bases to trimming and J lost 5 bases; unmatched junction nucleotides: 9. The germline gives CDR1 SGHTA, CDR2 FQGTGA. CDR3 in DNA: TGTGCCAGCAGCTTAACGTCGGGAGGTGGGAAAACCGGGGAGCTGTTTTTT. It yields the protein CASSLTSGGGKTGELFF.